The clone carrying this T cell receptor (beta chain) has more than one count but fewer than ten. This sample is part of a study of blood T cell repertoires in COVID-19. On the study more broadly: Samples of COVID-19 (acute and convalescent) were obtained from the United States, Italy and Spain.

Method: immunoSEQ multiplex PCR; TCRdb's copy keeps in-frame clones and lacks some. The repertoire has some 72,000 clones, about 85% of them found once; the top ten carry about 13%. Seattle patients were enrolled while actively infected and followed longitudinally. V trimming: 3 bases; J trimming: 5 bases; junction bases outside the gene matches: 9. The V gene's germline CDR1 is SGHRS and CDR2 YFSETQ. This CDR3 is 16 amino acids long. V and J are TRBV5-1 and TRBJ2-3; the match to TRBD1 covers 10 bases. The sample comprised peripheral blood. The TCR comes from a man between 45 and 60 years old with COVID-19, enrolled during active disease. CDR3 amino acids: CASSSAGQGSGDTQYF. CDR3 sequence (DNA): TGCGCCAGCAGCTCCGCGGGACAGGGGTCCGGAGATACGCAGTATTTT.